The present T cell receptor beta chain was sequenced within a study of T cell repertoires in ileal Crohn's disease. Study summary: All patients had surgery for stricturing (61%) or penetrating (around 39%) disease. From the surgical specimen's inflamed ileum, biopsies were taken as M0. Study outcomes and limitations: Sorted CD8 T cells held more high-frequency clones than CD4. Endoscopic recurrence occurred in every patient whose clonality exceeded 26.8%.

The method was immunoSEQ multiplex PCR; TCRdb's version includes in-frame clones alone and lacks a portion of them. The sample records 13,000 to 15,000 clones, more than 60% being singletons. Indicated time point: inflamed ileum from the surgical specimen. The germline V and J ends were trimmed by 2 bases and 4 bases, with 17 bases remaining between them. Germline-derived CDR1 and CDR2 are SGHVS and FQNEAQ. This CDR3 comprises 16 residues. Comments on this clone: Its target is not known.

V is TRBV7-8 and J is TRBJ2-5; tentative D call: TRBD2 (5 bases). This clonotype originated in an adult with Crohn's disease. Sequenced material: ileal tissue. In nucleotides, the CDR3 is TGTGCCAGCAGCTTAAGGACGCATTCCCGGGGAGAGACCCAGTACTTC. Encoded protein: CASSLRTHSRGETQYF.